The source of this TCR beta chain is a study of regulatory T cells in long-lasting Graves disease. Time point denoted: newly diagnosed GD, antithyroid drugs for less than 3 months. PBMC RNA was the source of the TCR library. HTBI primers from iRepertoire and Arm-PCR of CDR3 regions yielded the TCR beta libraries. Using its own MiXCR run on the multiplex PCR reads, TCRdb lists one record per CDR3 protein. The table has about 440,000 distinct CDR3 sequences, under 15% seen once. The V gene's germline CDR1 is MDHEN and CDR2 SYDVKM. Trimming cost V 7 bases and J 7 bases, with 8 bases left between them. This CDR3 has 10 residues. This same sample was also taken into another study, of T cells in Graves' hyperthyroidism and ophthalmopathy.

Sequencing was performed on peripheral blood mononuclear cells (PBMCs), taken at new diagnosis, from a patient treated with antithyroid drugs. The TCR comes from a woman aged 30 to 39 with Graves disease. The rearrangement joins TRBV28 to TRBJ2-7; weak D call: TRBD2 (5 bases). The CDR3 DNA sequence: TGTGCCAGCATGAGGGTGGAGCAGTACTTC. Its translation: CASMRVEQYF.